This T cell receptor (beta chain) was identified during a study of cytomegalovirus exposure and HLA in healthy donors. Germline CDR1 is MDHEN and CDR2 is SYDVKM. The CDR3 contains 12 residues. This clone was counted between two and nine times. Mismatch with germline at one junction end may stem from a read error. PCR amplification relied on 60 Vbeta primers (plus 13 Jbeta primers). Only in-frame clones appear in the TCRdb table, and some are missing; sequencing was by immunoSEQ multiplex PCR. The table lists 82,000 or so clones, over 9.5% of them singletons. The receptor was isolated from a man in his sixties in good health and CMV-seropositive. The material sequenced was PBMCs. The chain has TRBV28 and TRBJ2-3, with D maybe TRBD1 (5 bases). The DNA of the CDR3 is TGTGCCAGCAGTTTAGGGGCAGATACGAAGTATTTC. Its translation: CASSLGADTKYF.